These 4 T cell receptor beta chains were all obtained from the same sample, sequenced in a study of CD8 T cells in Susac syndrome. Random hexamers served to reverse transcribe roughly 0.45 to 1 ug RNA. TCRdb called the immunoSEQ multiplex PCR reads again in MiXCR, with one record for every CDR3 protein. The sample holds around 220,000 distinct CDR3 sequences, approximately 90% seen once. Sequenced material: CD8+ T cells from PBMCs. The receptors were gathered from a human donor with multiple sclerosis.

The chain employs TRBV6-1 and TRBJ2-1; 7 nucleotides match TRBD1. Trimming removed 5 bases from V and 7 bases from J; junction bases left unmatched: 17. The CDR3 has 17 amino acids. Per germline, CDR1 MNHNS and CDR2 SASEGT. The CDR3 is CASSTPWTGSGVNEQFF. The CDR3 bases are TGTGCCAGCAGTACGCCATGGACAGGTTCGGGTGTGAATGAGCAGTTCTTC.

The chain employs TRBV29-1 and TRBJ1-2; TRBD1 agrees at 11 bases. V trimming: 7 bases; J trimming: 5 bases; junction bases outside the gene matches: 12. This CDR3 has 15 residues. Germline V gives CDR1 SQVTM, CDR2 ANQGSEA. This CDR3 is CSAPTLGTGGYGYTF. The CDR3 DNA is TGCAGCGCCCCTACGTTGGGGACAGGGGGTTATGGCTACACCTTC.

The DNA for the CDR3 is TGTGCCAGCAGCTTAGATCTAGGGGGCAATGAGCAGTTCTTC. Protein sequence: CASSLDLGGNEQFF. The chain combines TRBV11-2 with TRBJ2-1; a weak D match, TRBD1 (6 bases). Germline lookup yields CDR1 SGHAT and CDR2 FQNNGV. With 0 bases removed from V and 6 bases from J, the gap between germline ends came to 9 bases. This CDR3 is built from 14 residues.

The chain's CDR3 is CASSPTSGGSSYNEQFF. CDR3 sequence (DNA): TGTGCCAGTAGTCCTACTAGCGGGGGTAGCTCCTACAATGAGCAGTTCTTC. V usage is TRBV19 and J usage is TRBJ2-1; 11 nucleotides agree with TRBD2. The junction had 6 bases not matched to a gene; V was cut back by 5 bases and J by 0 bases. Germline loops: CDR1 LNHDA, CDR2 SQIVND (reference sequence). The CDR3 is 17 residues long.